This TCR beta chain was recorded in a study of T cell repertoires in cytomegalovirus infection. With 0 bases removed from V and 1 base from J, the gap between germline ends came to 11 bases. The CDR3 runs 16 residues. Looked up from germline, CDR1 is SGDLS and CDR2 is YYNGEE. TCRdb analysed the reads with MiXCR anew, one entry per CDR3 protein. The table lists about 700,000 distinct CDR3 sequences, around 31% of them singletons. In its sample, this clonotype was seen once. Its antigen is as yet unknown. V is TRBV9 and J is TRBJ2-1; D might be TRBD2 (7 bases). This clonotype was obtained from a human donor in good health (CMV status not recorded). Some clones in this sample may be carry-over from other donors' samples. The sequencing here drew on cultured PBMCs, taken from culture after CMV antigen stimulation. The CDR3: CASSVGGGLSYNEQFF. The CDR3 bases are TGTGCCAGCAGCGTAGGGGGGGGGCTTTCCTACAATGAGCAGTTCTTC.